This TCR beta chain was sequenced during a study of CD8+ T cells in alopecia areata. Across the whole study: Tofacitinib treatment spanned 6 to 18 months, with 6 months off drug afterward. For treated patients, severity scores reflected the percentage of scalp area affected.

Treatment reported: oral pan-JAK inhibitor, 5-10 mg twice daily. Study results and limitations: Resident alphabeta T-cell populations of normal skin are likewise subject to sequencing in scalp samples. Alopecia totalis/universalis scalp especially showed more expanded CD8+ clones than normal scalp.

Germline CDR1 reads SGHRS; CDR2 reads YFSETQ. CDR3 length equals 14 residues. V was cut by 0 bases and J by 7 bases, with 11 bases left in between. cDNA reverse transcribed from extracted RNA served as the sequencing template. The assay was immunoSEQ multiplex PCR, and TCRdb's table has in-frame clones only and misses some. The sample records 150,000 to 200,000 clones, 60% to 75% being singletons. With respect to this clone: The antigen remains undetermined.

The receptor comes from a human donor with alopecia areata. This rearrangement joins TRBV5-1 to TRBJ2-1, with D uncertain. Specimen: CD4+ T cells sorted from blood, collected at week 24, from a patient treated with tofacitinib. The CDR3 is CASSLAGVGNEQFF. CDR3 DNA sequence: TGCGCCAGCAGCTTGGCTGGGGTTGGGAATGAGCAGTTCTTC.